The following is a TCR beta chain sequence with its context. Sequencing used immunoSEQ multiplex PCR; TCRdb keeps in-frame clones, though not all of them. In the table there are 25,000 to 30,000 clones, 65% to 80% of which are singletons. Germline V gene sequence: CDR1 SGHNT, CDR2 YYREEE (reference sequence). This CDR3 is 14 amino acids long. Trimming removed 4 bases from V and 5 bases from J, with 15 bases in between. This sample is part of a study of STAT5B mutations in CD4+ large granular lymphocyte leukemia. The sequencing sample was made of CD4+ T cells from blood buffy coats. The chain carries TRBV5-4 and TRBJ2-5; D may match TRBD1 or TRBD2 (6 bases each). The receptor was isolated from a human donor in good health. The CDR3 nucleotides are TGTGCCAGCAGCAATCCGAAAGGGGGGGAGACCCAGTACTTC. Translated, it gives CASSNPKGGETQYF.